This is a list of T cell receptor beta chains from one sample in a study of blood T cell repertoires in COVID-19. The data were produced by immunoSEQ multiplex PCR, yet TCRdb's version contains in-frame clones alone and is incomplete. The repertoire holds approximately 260,000 clones, with about nine tenths as singletons. The sample was PBMCs or T cells enriched from blood (not recorded which). Source of these receptors: a woman aged 18-29 years who had recovered from COVID-19. CDR3s include the opening cysteine and the closing phenylalanine or tryptophan. The D gene is left open where the match is weak. A clone size is listed for some rows: how often the clone was seen (once, few, many), or a class if it is expanded.

clone_size d_call j_call v_call cdr3_nt cdr3_aa
- TRBD1 TRBJ1-2 TRBV19 TGTGCCAGTAGGCGACAGGGGGCTAACTATGGCTACACCTTC CASRRQGANYGYTF
- - TRBJ1-2 TRBV2 TGTGCCAGCAGGGTGACCAGCGGGTTCTATGGCTACACCTTC CASRVTSGFYGYTF
- - TRBJ1-2 TRBV5-5 TGTGCCAGCAGCTTGGAGGAGGTCTATGGCTACACCTTC CASSLEEVYGYTF
- - TRBJ2-1 TRBV3-1/TRBV3-2 TGTGCCAGCAGCCAAGAGCCCGGACTGGGGGCCAATGAGCAGTTCTTC CASSQEPGLGANEQFF
- - TRBJ2-6 TRBV5-4 TGTGCCAGCAGCTTGGTAGGGGCTTCCGGGGCCAACGTCCTGACTTTC CASSLVGASGANVLTF
- - TRBJ1-1 TRBV3-1/TRBV3-2 TGTGCCAGCAGCCAACGAGGCATATACCCTTTCTTT CASSQRGIYPFF
- TRBD1 TRBJ1-3 TRBV5-1 TGCGCCAGCAGCTTCGGTGACAGGGCAAGCGAAAACACCATATATTTT CASSFGDRASENTIYF
- - TRBJ2-2 TRBV9 TGTGCCAGCAGCGTAGATCAGGGTACGAACACCGGGGAGCTGTTTTTT CASSVDQGTNTGELFF
- TRBD2 TRBJ2-2 TRBV10-3 TGTGCCATCAGTGGTCAAACTAGCGGGGGTCCCACCGGGGAGCTGTTTTTT CAISGQTSGGPTGELFF
- - TRBJ1-5 TRBV21-1 TGTGCCAGCAGCAAAGCGCTTGGTCTGGGTATAGCGAATCAGCCCCAGCATTTT CASSKALGLGIANQPQHF
- TRBD1 TRBJ2-7 TRBV18 TGTGCCAGCTCACCAATGCCCGGGACAGGCGCCTACGAGCAGTACTTC CASSPMPGTGAYEQYF
- - TRBJ2-5 TRBV6-2/TRBV6-3 TGTGCCAGCAGTTACAGAGAAGAGACCCAGTACTTC CASSYREETQYF
few - TRBJ1-3 TRBV6-5 TGTGCCAGCAGTTACTCGATGGCAGGGACTGGAAACACCATATATTTT CASSYSMAGTGNTIYF
- - TRBJ1-6 TRBV19 TGTGCCAGTAGTTCGAGGAGTGAGGTGTCACCCCTCCACTTT CASSSRSEVSPLHF
- TRBD2 TRBJ2-7 TRBV18 TGTGCCAGCTCACCAGTTGACGGGAGGGGTTACGAGCAGTACTTC CASSPVDGRGYEQYF
- - TRBJ2-2 TRBV25-1 TGTGCCAGCAGTGAATGGGGCGGGACCCGGGAGCTGTTTTTT CASSEWGGTRELFF
- TRBD2 TRBJ2-7 TRBV20-1 TGCAGTGCTAGTCCAAGACTAGCGGGAGGACTTGAGCAGTACTTC CSASPRLAGGLEQYF
once TRBD1 TRBJ1-5 TRBV6-2/TRBV6-3 TGTGCCAGCAGTTCTACAGGGGTAAGCAATCAGCCCCAGCATTTT CASSSTGVSNQPQHF
- TRBD1 TRBJ1-1 TRBV29-1 TGCAGCGTTGTTACAGGGGGAACGAACACTGAAGCTTTCTTT CSVVTGGTNTEAFF
- TRBD2 TRBJ2-2 TRBV19 TGTGCCAGTAGTGGCGAACTAGCGGGAGCCGGGGAGCTGTTTTTT CASSGELAGAGELFF
- TRBD2 TRBJ2-1 TRBV4-1 TGCGCCAGCAGCCTTACTAGCGGGTCCTACAATGAGCAGTTCTTC CASSLTSGSYNEQFF
- TRBD1 TRBJ2-7 TRBV10-3 TGTGCCATCAGTGAGTCGGCAGGGGGAATACACGAGCAGTACTTC CAISESAGGIHEQYF
- - TRBJ2-3 TRBV6-1 TGTGCCAGCAGTGCCTCCTTACTAGCCGGCCCAGATACGCAGTATTTT CASSASLLAGPDTQYF
- TRBD1 TRBJ2-1 TRBV9 TGTGCCAGCAGCCCTGGACAGGGGACCTACAATGAGCAGTTCTTC CASSPGQGTYNEQFF
- TRBD1 TRBJ1-2 TRBV24-1 TGTGCCACCAGTGGTTGGACAGGGGGGCCGGAAGGCTACACCTTC CATSGWTGGPEGYTF
- - TRBJ1-5 TRBV6-2/TRBV6-3 TGTGCCAGCAGTTACAGGGGTATCGACCAGCATTTT CASSYRGIDQHF
- - TRBJ1-3 TRBV7-2 TGTGCCAGCAGCTTATCAGGGACACCTGGAAACACCATATATTTT CASSLSGTPGNTIYF
- TRBD1 TRBJ1-2 TRBV9 TGTGCCAGCAGCTCAGGACAGGGGGCGAGCTATGGCTACACCTTC CASSSGQGASYGYTF
- - TRBJ1-2 TRBV5-1 TGCGCCAGCAGCTTACGTACAGACTATGGCTACACCTTC CASSLRTDYGYTF
- TRBD2 TRBJ2-5 TRBV6-1 TGTGCCAGCAGTGGACGAGTAGCGGGAGGAGGGGAGACCCAGTACTTC CASSGRVAGGGETQYF
few - TRBJ1-1 TRBV5-6 TGTGCCAGCAGCCCACTAATTGGTACACAAAGGAACGCTGAAGCTTTCTTT CASSPLIGTQRNAEAFF
- - TRBJ2-1 TRBV12-5 TGTGCTAGTGGTTTCGACTTACAGCAGGGCAATGAGCAGTTCTTC CASGFDLQQGNEQFF
- TRBD2 TRBJ2-3 TRBV25-1 TGTGCCAGCAGGATCGCCGGGACTAGCGGGGGGGCAGATACGCAGTATTTT CASRIAGTSGGADTQYF
- - TRBJ1-6 TRBV7-6 TGTGCCAGCAGCTTAGTGGTACAGGGTACGGGTTCACCCCTCCACTTT CASSLVVQGTGSPLHF
once - TRBJ2-1 TRBV10-3 TGTGCCATCAGTGGTAACCGGGATGAGCAGTTCTTC CAISGNRDEQFF
- TRBD2 TRBJ2-5 TRBV20-1 TGCAGTGCTAGTGGGAGGGGTCTCGGGGAAGGAGAGACCCAGTACTTC CSASGRGLGEGETQYF
- TRBD1 TRBJ1-1 TRBV9 TGTGCCAGCAGCGTGATGACAGGGGGCAACACTGAAGCTTTCTTT CASSVMTGGNTEAFF
- TRBD2 TRBJ2-7 TRBV5-1 TGCGCCAGCAGCTTGGGGACTAGCGGGGTCCGTGGTGAGCAGTACTTC CASSLGTSGVRGEQYF
- - TRBJ1-3 TRBV4-2 TGTGCCAGCAGCCAAGATGTCAGCTCTGGAAACACCATATATTTT CASSQDVSSGNTIYF
- - TRBJ2-1 TRBV3-1/TRBV3-2 TGTGCCAGCAGCCAAGATTCAGTCAGGTTCTTC CASSQDSVRFF
- TRBD1 TRBJ2-1 TRBV7-9 TGTGCCAGCAGCTTAGTCGGTCGACAGGGTTCGAGGGAGCAGTTCTTC CASSLVGRQGSREQFF
- TRBD2 TRBJ2-4 TRBV13 TGTGCCAGCAGCTTAGGCCGCGGGAGGGGGTACATTCAGTACTTC CASSLGRGRGYIQYF
- - TRBJ2-6 TRBV27 TGTGCCAGCAGTTTATCGGGCGGGGCCAACGTCCTGACTTTC CASSLSGGANVLTF
- - TRBJ2-1 TRBV27 TGTGCCAGCAGCCAACTCATTGAATACAATGAGCAGTTCTTC CASSQLIEYNEQFF
- - TRBJ1-2 TRBV28 TGTGCCAGCAATAAACGGGGAGATGGCTACACCTTC CASNKRGDGYTF
- TRBD1 TRBJ1-4 TRBV28 TGTGCCAGCAGTTTACCGGGACAGGGTGCTGAAAAACTGTTTTTT CASSLPGQGAEKLFF
- TRBD2 TRBJ2-1 TRBV11-3 TGTGCCAGCAGCTTAGGGGGCCGTAGCGGGGTTGAGCAGTTCTTC CASSLGGRSGVEQFF
- - TRBJ1-2 TRBV5-4 TGTGCCAGCAGCTTGGCTAATCCTTATGGCTACACCTTC CASSLANPYGYTF
- - TRBJ1-2 TRBV29-1 TGCAGCGTTTTATCGGGGAGTCTCTCCCTTCGCTACACCTTC CSVLSGSLSLRYTF
- - TRBJ2-1 TRBV5-4 TGTGCCAGCAGCTTCGGGGGGCCATCAAATTACAATGAGCAGTTCTTC CASSFGGPSNYNEQFF
- TRBD1 TRBJ1-6 TRBV7-8 TGTGCCAGCAGCTTAGAAGCAGGGGGAAGGACCTATAATTCACCCCTCCACTTT CASSLEAGGRTYNSPLHF
- TRBD1 TRBJ1-2 TRBV19 TGTGCCAGTAGTATCAGGGGGGACTATGGCTACACCTTC CASSIRGDYGYTF
- - TRBJ2-7 TRBV3-1/TRBV3-2 TGTGCCAGCAGCCCCGGACAGCCCTACGAGCAGTACTTC CASSPGQPYEQYF
- TRBD1 TRBJ1-1 TRBV28 TGTGCCAGCAGTCCCAACAGGGGTCTGAGTACTGAAGCTTTCTTT CASSPNRGLSTEAFF
- TRBD2 TRBJ2-1 TRBV4-3 TGCGCCAGCAGCCCTAGAGCTAGCGGGGGGGTCGGTGAGCAGTTCTTC CASSPRASGGVGEQFF